A selection of T cell receptor beta chains follows, all from one sample in a study of T cell responses to AZD1222 COVID-19 vaccine. Profiled with immunoSEQ multiplex PCR; TCRdb holds only in-frame clones, not every one. The table shows about 120,000 clones, with roughly 84% occurring only once. Here the sequenced sample was peripheral blood, taken on day 0 of AZD1222 vaccination. The origin of the receptors is an adult in good health. Both conserved end residues are part of each CDR3. A D gene is named only where the DNA matches it firmly. Size is stated for part of the rows, as once, few or many counts, or as a class when the clone is expanded.

V	D	J	size	DNA	CDR3
TRBV3-1/TRBV3-2	NA	TRBJ1-5	NA	TGTGCCAGCGGGATTAGCAATCAGCCCCAGCATTTT	CASGISNQPQHF
TRBV15	NA	TRBJ1-1	NA	TGTGCCACCAGCAGAGACAAGAGTTTTGAAGCTTTCTTT	CATSRDKSFEAFF
TRBV9	NA	TRBJ1-3	once	TGTGCCAGCAGCGTCGGTAAGGCGACTGGAAACACCATATATTTT	CASSVGKATGNTIYF
TRBV7-2	TRBD1	TRBJ1-1	NA	TGTGCCAGCAGCCCCGTCCGGGACAGGGGTAACCAAGCTTTCTTT	CASSPVRDRGNQAFF
TRBV28	NA	TRBJ2-7	NA	TGTGCCAGCAGTTTATGGCGGGATAGCTCCTACGAGCAGTACTTC	CASSLWRDSSYEQYF
TRBV4-2	NA	TRBJ2-2	once	TGTGCCAGCAGCCAAGCGGTAACCGGGGAGCTGTTTTTT	CASSQAVTGELFF
TRBV7-2	NA	TRBJ2-7	NA	TGTGCCAGCAGCTCCTCCCCGCACTACGAGCAGTACTTC	CASSSSPHYEQYF
TRBV7-9	NA	TRBJ1-1	NA	TGTGCCAGCACCCCCCCCAGGGCGAACACTGAAGCTTTCTTT	CASTPPRANTEAFF
TRBV5-1	NA	TRBJ1-3	NA	TGCGCCAGCAGCTTGGATGGGGCCTCTGGAAACACCATATATTTT	CASSLDGASGNTIYF
TRBV5-8	NA	TRBJ1-2	NA	TGTGCCAGCAGCTCCACGGGGAGCTATGGCTACACCTTC	CASSSTGSYGYTF
TRBV7-8	NA	TRBJ2-2	NA	TGTGCCAGCAGCGCCGCCCGGGATACTTATGACACCGGGGAGCTGTTTTTT	CASSAARDTYDTGELFF
TRBV4-1	NA	TRBJ1-3	NA	TGCGCCAGCAGCCGTCTTCTGACAGTCCCAAACACCATATATTTT	CASSRLLTVPNTIYF
TRBV27	TRBD2	TRBJ2-3	few	TGTGCCAGCGCCGGGACTAGCGGGGCAGATACGCAGTATTTT	CASAGTSGADTQYF
TRBV6-5	TRBD1	TRBJ1-2	few	TGTGCCAGCAGTTACCGGGGACAGGGAGGCTATGGCTACACCTTC	CASSYRGQGGYGYTF